This T cell receptor (beta chain) emerged from a study of T cell responses to AZD1222 COVID-19 vaccine. On this clone itself: Antigen specificity is unknown.

Trimming stripped 5 bases from V and 5 bases from J, with 15 bases between. The germline CDR1 and CDR2 sequences are LGHNT and FRNRAP. The CDR3 extends over 14 amino acids. Notes on the study in general: The study found Spike-specific TCR breadth and depth rose after two AZD1222 doses.

Libraries were prepared by immunoSEQ multiplex PCR; TCRdb keeps only in-frame clonotypes and omits some of them. Of some 140,000 clones listed, 88% are singletons. Source: peripheral blood, taken on day 0 of AZD1222 vaccination. The receptor comes from an adult in good health. The genes are TRBV12-5 and TRBJ1-2, with D possibly matching TRBD1 (6 bases). The CDR3 DNA is TGTGCTAGTGGTGCCGACAGGACGGGGTATGGCTACACCTTC. Translated, it gives CASGADRTGYGYTF.